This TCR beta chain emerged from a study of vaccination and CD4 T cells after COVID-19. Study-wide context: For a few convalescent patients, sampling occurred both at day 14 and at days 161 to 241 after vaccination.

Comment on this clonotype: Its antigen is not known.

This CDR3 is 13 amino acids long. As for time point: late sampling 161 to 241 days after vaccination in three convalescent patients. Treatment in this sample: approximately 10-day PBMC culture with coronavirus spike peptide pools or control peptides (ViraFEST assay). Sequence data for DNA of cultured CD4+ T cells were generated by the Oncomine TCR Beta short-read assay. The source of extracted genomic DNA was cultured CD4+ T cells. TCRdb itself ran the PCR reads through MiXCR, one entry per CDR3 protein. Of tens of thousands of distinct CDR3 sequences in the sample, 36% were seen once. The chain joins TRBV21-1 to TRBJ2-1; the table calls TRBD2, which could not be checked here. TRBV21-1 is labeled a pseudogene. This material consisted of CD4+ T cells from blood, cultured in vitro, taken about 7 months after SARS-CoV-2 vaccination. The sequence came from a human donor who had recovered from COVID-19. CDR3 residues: CASPALEDNEQFF. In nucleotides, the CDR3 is TGTGCCAGCCCTGCGTTGGAGGACAATGAGCAGTTCTTC.